Listed here are 3 T cell receptor beta chains from one sample, sequenced in a study of human T cells and chemical hapten exposure. Using its own MiXCR run on the RACE reads, TCRdb lists one record per CDR3 protein. The repertoire holds approximately 80,000 distinct CDR3 sequences, over 8.5% seen once, with around 4.4% in the top ten. The time point was: patch test 1, 2 weeks after DPC sensitization. Described treatment: therapeutic diphenylcyclopropenone sensitization with weekly scalp DPC. Sequenced material: whole blood, taken in connection with sensitization to the hapten diphenylcyclopropenone (DPC). Every receptor here comes from a woman aged 45 to 65 with alopecia areata. Some clones in this sample may be carry-over from other donors' samples.

This clonotype has ten or more counts. The chain's CDR3 is CASSLSDGNSNQPQHF. For the CDR3, the DNA is TGTGCCAGCAGCTTATCCGACGGCAATAGCAATCAGCCCCAGCATTTT. V is TRBV7-6 and J is TRBJ1-5; D is unclear. The length of the CDR3 is 16 residues. V lost 2 bases and J 0 bases, leaving 11 bases between the germline ends. CDR1 is SGHVS and CDR2 is FNYEAQ in the germline V gene.

The CDR3 region has the DNA TGTGCCAGCAGCCCGACTAGCGGGGGCTCCTACAATGAGCAGTTCTTC. This gives the protein CASSPTSGGSYNEQFF. This chain links TRBV7-9 with TRBJ2-1, with 12 bases that match TRBD2. CDR1 SEHNR and CDR2 FQNEAQ come from the germline V gene (reference sequence). J lost 0 bases, V lost 5 bases, and 2 bases had no gene match. The CDR3 runs to 16 residues.

This clonotype was picked up many times. The chain employs TRBV29-1 and TRBJ1-1; D is ambiguous. The CDR3 extends over 12 amino acids. V lost 8 bases, J lost 1 base, and 11 bases lay in between. CDR1 is SQVTM and CDR2 is ANQGSEA in the germline V gene. CDR3 sequence (DNA): TGCAGCCACGGAACACAGAACACTGAAGCTTTCTTT. Amino acid sequence: CSHGTQNTEAFF.